The 10 T cell receptor beta chains below were found in one sample sequenced in a study of breast tumors, draining lymph nodes, adjacent tissues. Using its own MiXCR run on the multiplex PCR reads, TCRdb lists one record per CDR3 protein. The sample shows 20,000 to 25,000 distinct CDR3 sequences, around 40% of them seen only once. The sample consisted of breast tumor tissue. The receptors derive from a female donor with breast cancer. Some clones in this sample may be carry-over from other donors' samples.

The chain uses TRBV25-1 and TRBJ1-6; tentatively, D is TRBD1 (5 bases). Germline V CDR1 and CDR2: MGHDK, SYGVNS. Trimming removed 10 bases at V and 12 bases at J, with 25 bases between. The CDR3 extends over 15 amino acids. The CDR3 loop is CAITGVYGFVRPLHF. CDR3 nucleotides: TGTGCCATTACAGGAGTTTACGGTTTTGTTCGACCCCTCCACTTT.

This clonotype has a count of ten or more. This rearrangement joins TRBV4-1 to TRBJ2-7; D is possibly TRBD1 (5 bases). Trimming stripped 4 bases from V and 5 bases from J, with 15 bases between. The CDR3 contains 14 residues. Germline lookup yields CDR1 MGHRA and CDR2 YSYEKL. CDR3 DNA sequence: TGCGCCAGCAGCCGTTTACAGGTAGTCGACGAGCAGTACTTC. Protein sequence: CASSRLQVVDEQYF.

By share, this clonotype ranks as medium-sized. The chain combines TRBV7-6 with TRBJ2-3; TRBD2 might be the D (6 bases). CDR1 SGHVS and CDR2 FNYEAQ come from the germline V gene. This CDR3 comprises 15 residues. Deletions cut 3 bases from V and 0 bases from J, with 10 bases between. The CDR3 loop is CASSLAGTSTDTQYF. CDR3 sequence (DNA): TGTGCCAGCAGCTTGGCGGGGACTAGCACAGATACGCAGTATTTT.

Regarding this clonotype: A much more abundant neighbour one base away suggests this may be a read error. The chain has TRBV2 and TRBJ2-4, with a tentative D call TRBD2 (5 bases). CDR3 length: 18 residues. Germline V gives CDR1 SNHLY, CDR2 FYNNEI. The CDR3, as DNA: TGTGCCAGCAGTGAAGTGGGGAAAGTTTCGCTAGCCAAAAACATTCACTACTTC. Amino acid sequence: CASSEVGKVSLAKNIHYF.

This rearrangement joins TRBV10-3 to TRBJ1-5; no clear D gene. Germline-derived CDR1 and CDR2 are ENHRY and SYGVKD. The CDR3 spans 13 residues. Deletions cut 11 bases from V and 4 bases from J, with 15 bases between. In nucleotides, the CDR3 is TGTGCCGTCGGCCCGGAGCCGAATCAGCCCCAGCATTTT. Residues: CAVGPEPNQPQHF.

This clonotype was detected many times. At one boundary the junction diverges from the germline segment, which might be a read error. This rearrangement joins TRBV6-6 to TRBJ2-7, with unresolved D. The CDR3 covers 14 residues. Looked up from germline, CDR1 is MNHNY and CDR2 is SVGAGI (reference sequence). CDR3 sequence (DNA): TGTGCCAGCAGTCACTCGACTGCTGGGAACGAGCAGTACTTC. It encodes CASSHSTAGNEQYF.

Many counts were recorded for this clonotype. V usage is TRBV7-9 and J usage is TRBJ2-3; D possibly corresponds to TRBD1 (5 bases). Germline V lookup: CDR1 SEHNR, CDR2 FQNEAQ (reference sequence). The CDR3 covers 14 residues. V shed 6 bases and J shed 4 bases, with 14 bases lying between them. DNA of the CDR3: TGTGCCAGCAGACCAGGGTTAGGGGCAGATACGCAGTATTTT. Its translation is CASRPGLGADTQYF.

This clonotype was seen only once. The chain links TRBV5-4 to TRBJ2-5; the match to TRBD2 covers 8 bases. This CDR3 region has 18 residues. V lost 3 bases, J lost 0 bases, and 13 bases stayed unmatched. Germline V gene lookup returns CDR1 SGHNT and CDR2 YYREEE (reference sequence). The CDR3 here is CASSSPPSGTRYQETQYF. The CDR3 DNA reads TGTGCCAGCAGCTCCCCCCCGTCGGGGACTAGGTACCAAGAGACCCAGTACTTC.

In its sample, this clonotype was seen many times. The CDR3 region is CATSDAAWTESYNEQFF. For the CDR3, the DNA is TGTGCCACCAGTGATGCCGCATGGACGGAATCCTACAATGAGCAGTTCTTC. The V and J genes are TRBV24-1 and TRBJ2-1; D not resolved. Trimming left V 3 bases short and J 1 base short, with 15 bases between. The CDR3 length is 17 residues. Per germline, CDR1 KGHDR and CDR2 SFDVKD.

Comments on this clonotype: The junction does not match germline at one end; this may be a read error. This sequence joins TRBV19 and TRBJ1-2, with TRBD1 matching over 8 bases. The CDR3 is 13 residues long. Germline V gene lookup returns CDR1 LNHDA and CDR2 SQIVND (reference sequence). CDR3 DNA sequence: TGTGCCAGCAGTATAGGGACAGGTTATGGCTACACCTTC. As protein: CASSIGTGYGYTF.